The following is a T cell receptor beta chain sequence with its context. The antigen is unknown. The sample comes from a study of cytomegalovirus exposure and HLA in healthy donors. Study outcomes and limitations: TCR beta sequences numbering 15,000 to 20,000 were associated with HLA alleles at 0.05 false discovery rate in a later analysis. What TCR beta sequences reportedly achieved was accurate prediction of HLA-A and HLA-B alleles in most subjects. The classifier reportedly diagnosed cytomegalovirus status with high sensitivity and specificity.

Germline CDR1 SGDLS, CDR2 YYNGEE. The length of the CDR3 is 22 residues. Losses at the gene ends were 0 bases for V and 2 bases for J; bases not matched to a gene: 21. PCR amplification relied on 60 Vbeta primers (plus 13 Jbeta primers). As handled by the study authors: Roughly 11 million shared chains were among the 60 million to 80 million unique TCR beta chains that a later analysis counted. Repertoires were generated with immunoSEQ multiplex PCR, while TCRdb's copy carries only in-frame clones and drops some. Clonal size and the V and J genes are those of that table, whereas D and trimming came from the DNA. Among some 270,000 clones listed, 80% were seen once.

This TCR derives from a girl aged 2 to 10 in good health and CMV-seronegative. Sequences were obtained from PBMCs. This chain joins TRBV9 and TRBJ1-3; 9 bases match TRBD1. CDR3 region: CASSVARDETPGQGRPGNTIYF. In nucleotides, the CDR3 is TGTGCCAGCAGCGTAGCTAGGGACGAAACCCCGGGACAGGGAAGGCCTGGAAACACCATATATTTT.